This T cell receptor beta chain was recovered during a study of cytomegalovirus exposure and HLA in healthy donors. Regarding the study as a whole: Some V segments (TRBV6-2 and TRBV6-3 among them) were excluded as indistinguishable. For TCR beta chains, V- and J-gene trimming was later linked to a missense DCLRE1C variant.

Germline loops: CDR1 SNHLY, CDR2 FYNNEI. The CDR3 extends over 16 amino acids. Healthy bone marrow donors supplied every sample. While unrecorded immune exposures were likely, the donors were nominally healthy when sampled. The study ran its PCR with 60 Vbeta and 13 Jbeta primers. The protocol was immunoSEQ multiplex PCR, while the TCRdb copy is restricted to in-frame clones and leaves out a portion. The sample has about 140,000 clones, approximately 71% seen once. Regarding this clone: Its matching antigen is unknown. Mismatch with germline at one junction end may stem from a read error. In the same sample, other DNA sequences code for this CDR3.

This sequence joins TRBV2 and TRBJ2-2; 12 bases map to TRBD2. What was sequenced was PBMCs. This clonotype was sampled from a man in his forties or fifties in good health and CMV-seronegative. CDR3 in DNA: TGTGCCAGCAGTACTAGCGGGGGGACATACACCGGAGAGCTGTTTTTT. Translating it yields CASSTSGGTYTGELFF.